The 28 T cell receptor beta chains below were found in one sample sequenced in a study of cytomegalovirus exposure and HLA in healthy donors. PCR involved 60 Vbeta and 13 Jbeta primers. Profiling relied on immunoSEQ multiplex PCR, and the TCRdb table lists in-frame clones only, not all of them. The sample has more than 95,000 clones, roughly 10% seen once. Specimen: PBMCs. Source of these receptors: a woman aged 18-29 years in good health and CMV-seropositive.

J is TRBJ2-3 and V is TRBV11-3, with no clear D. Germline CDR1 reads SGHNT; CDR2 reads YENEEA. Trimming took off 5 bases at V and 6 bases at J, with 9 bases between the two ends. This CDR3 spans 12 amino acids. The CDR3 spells CASSRTLDTQYF. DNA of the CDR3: TGTGCCAGCAGCAGAACTCTTGATACGCAGTATTTT.

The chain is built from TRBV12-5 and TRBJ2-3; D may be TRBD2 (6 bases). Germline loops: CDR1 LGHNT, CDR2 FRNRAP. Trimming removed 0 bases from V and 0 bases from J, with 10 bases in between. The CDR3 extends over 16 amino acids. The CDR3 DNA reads TGTGCTAGTGGTTTGGTAGGAGGGCCGAGCACAGATACGCAGTATTTT. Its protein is CASGLVGGPSTDTQYF.

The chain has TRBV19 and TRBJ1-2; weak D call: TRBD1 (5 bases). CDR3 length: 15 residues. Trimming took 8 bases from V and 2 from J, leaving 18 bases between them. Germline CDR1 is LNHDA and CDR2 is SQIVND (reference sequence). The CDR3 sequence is CASLEPRGTNYGYTF. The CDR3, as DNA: TGTGCCAGTCTAGAACCCCGGGGGACGAACTATGGCTACACCTTC.

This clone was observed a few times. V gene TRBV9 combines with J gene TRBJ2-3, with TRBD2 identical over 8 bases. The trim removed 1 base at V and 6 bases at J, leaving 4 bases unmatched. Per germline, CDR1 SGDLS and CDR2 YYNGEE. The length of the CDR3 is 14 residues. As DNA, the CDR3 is TGTGCCAGCAGCGTAAGTAGCGGGGTGGATACGCAGTATTTT. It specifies CASSVSSGVDTQYF. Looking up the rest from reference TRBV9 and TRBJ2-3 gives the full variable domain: DSGVTQTPKHLITATGQRVTLRCSPRSGDLSVYWYQQSLDQGLQFLIQYYNGEERAKGNILERFSAQQFPDLHSELNLSSLELGDSALYFCASSVSSGVDTQYFGPGTRLTVL.

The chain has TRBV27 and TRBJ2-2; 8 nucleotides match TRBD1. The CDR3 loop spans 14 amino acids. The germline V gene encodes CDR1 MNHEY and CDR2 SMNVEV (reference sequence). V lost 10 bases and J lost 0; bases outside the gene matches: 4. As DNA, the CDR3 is TGTGCCACCCACAGGGGGACGAACACCGGGGAGCTGTTTTTT. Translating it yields CATHRGTNTGELFF.

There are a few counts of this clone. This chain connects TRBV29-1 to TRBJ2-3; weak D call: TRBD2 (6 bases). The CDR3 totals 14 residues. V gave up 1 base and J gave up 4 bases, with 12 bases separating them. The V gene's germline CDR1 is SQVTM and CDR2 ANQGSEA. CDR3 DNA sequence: TGCAGCGTTGAAGGGCGGGATCTTGCAGATACGCAGTATTTT. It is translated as CSVEGRDLADTQYF.

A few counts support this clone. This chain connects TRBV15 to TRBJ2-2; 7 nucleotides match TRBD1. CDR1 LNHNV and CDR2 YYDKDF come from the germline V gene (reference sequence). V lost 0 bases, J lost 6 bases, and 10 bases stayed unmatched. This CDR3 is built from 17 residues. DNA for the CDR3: TGTGCCACCAGCAGAGACGTTATGACAGGGTTCCCCGGGGAGCTGTTTTTT. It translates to CATSRDVMTGFPGELFF.

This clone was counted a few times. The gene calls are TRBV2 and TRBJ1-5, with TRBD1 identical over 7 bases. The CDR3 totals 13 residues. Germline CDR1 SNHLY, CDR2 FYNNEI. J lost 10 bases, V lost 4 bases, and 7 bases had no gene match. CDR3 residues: CASSADRAGPQHF. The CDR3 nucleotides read TGTGCCAGCAGTGCTGACAGGGCAGGACCCCAGCATTTT.

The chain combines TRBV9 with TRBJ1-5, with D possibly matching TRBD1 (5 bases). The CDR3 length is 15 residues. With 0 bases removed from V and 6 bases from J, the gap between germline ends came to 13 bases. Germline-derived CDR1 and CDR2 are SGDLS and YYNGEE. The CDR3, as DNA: TGTGCCAGCAGCGTAGATGGTGGGGCGAGTCAGCCCCAGCATTTT. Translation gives CASSVDGGASQPQHF. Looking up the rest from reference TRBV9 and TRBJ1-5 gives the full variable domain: DSGVTQTPKHLITATGQRVTLRCSPRSGDLSVYWYQQSLDQGLQFLIQYYNGEERAKGNILERFSAQQFPDLHSELNLSSLELGDSALYFCASSVDGGASQPQHFGDGTRLSIL.

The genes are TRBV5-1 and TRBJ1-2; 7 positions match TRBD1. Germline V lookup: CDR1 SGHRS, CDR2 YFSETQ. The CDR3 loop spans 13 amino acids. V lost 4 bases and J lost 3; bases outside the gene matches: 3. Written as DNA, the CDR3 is TGCGCCAGCAGCCAGGACAGGTACTATGGCTACACCTTC. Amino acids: CASSQDRYYGYTF.

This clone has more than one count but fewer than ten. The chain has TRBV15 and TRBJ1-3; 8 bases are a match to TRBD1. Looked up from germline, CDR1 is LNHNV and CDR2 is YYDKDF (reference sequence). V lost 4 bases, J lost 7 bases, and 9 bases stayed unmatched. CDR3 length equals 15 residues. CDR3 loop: CATSTDRGLLNTIYF. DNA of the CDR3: TGTGCCACCAGCACCGACAGGGGATTACTGAACACCATATATTTT.

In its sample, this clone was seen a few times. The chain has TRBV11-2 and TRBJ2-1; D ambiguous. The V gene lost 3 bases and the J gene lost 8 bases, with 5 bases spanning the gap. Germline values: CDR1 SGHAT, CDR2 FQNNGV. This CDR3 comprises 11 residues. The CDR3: CASSLLDEQFF. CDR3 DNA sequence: TGTGCCAGCAGCTTGCTAGATGAGCAGTTCTTC.

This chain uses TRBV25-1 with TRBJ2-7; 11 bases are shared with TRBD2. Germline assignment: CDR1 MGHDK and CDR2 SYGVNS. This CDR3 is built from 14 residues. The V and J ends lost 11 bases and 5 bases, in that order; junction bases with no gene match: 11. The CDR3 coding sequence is TGTGCCGTAAGCCCTCAGACTAGCGGGGACGAGCAGTACTTC. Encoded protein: CAVSPQTSGDEQYF.

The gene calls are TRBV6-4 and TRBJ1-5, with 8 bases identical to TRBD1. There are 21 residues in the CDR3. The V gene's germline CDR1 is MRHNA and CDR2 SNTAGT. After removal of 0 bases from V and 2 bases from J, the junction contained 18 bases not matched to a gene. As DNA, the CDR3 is TGTGCCAGCAGTGACTCTTTAAGCGGGCGACAGGGGTCTTATCGCAATCAGCCCCAGCATTTT. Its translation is CASSDSLSGRQGSYRNQPQHF.

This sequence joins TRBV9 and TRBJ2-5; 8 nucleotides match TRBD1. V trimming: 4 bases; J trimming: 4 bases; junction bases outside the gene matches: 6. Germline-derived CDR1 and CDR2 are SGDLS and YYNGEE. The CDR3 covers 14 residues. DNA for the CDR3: TGTGCCAGCAGCATCGCAGGGGGCGCAGAGACCCAGTACTTC. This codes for CASSIAGGAETQYF.

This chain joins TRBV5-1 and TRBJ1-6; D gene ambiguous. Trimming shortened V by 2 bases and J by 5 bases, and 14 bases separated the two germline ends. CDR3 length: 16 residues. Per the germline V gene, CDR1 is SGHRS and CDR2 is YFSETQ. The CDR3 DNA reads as TGCGCCAGCAGCTTTGGAAGCGGACTAGATAATTCACCCCTCCACTTT. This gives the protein CASSFGSGLDNSPLHF.

The CDR3 protein is CASSLRQGKETQYF. The CDR3 coding sequence is TGTGCCAGCAGTTTACGACAGGGGAAAGAGACCCAGTACTTC. The V call is TRBV27, the J call TRBJ2-5; TRBD1 aligns across 8 bases. The CDR3 loop spans 14 amino acids. The ends lost 2 bases at V and 3 bases at J; junction bases unmatched: 2. Germline CDR1 reads MNHEY; CDR2 reads SMNVEV (reference sequence).

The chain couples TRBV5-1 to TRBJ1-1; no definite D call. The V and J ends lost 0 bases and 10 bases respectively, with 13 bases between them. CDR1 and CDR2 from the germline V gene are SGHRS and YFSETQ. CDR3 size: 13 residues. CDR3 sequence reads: CASSLAFSGSAFF. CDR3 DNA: TGCGCCAGCAGCTTGGCGTTCTCCGGGTCAGCTTTCTTT.

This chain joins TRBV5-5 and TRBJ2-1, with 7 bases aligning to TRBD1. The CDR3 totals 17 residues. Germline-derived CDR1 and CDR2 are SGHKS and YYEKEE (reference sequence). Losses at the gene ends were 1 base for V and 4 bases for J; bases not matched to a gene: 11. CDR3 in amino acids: CASSLYPEGAPYNEQFF. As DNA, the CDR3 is TGTGCCAGCAGCTTGTATCCAGAGGGGGCCCCTTACAATGAGCAGTTCTTC.

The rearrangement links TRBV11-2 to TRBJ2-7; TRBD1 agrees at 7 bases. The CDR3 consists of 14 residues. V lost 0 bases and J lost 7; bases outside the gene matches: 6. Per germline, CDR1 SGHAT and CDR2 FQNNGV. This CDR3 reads CASSLDGTGDEQYF. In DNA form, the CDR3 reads TGTGCCAGCAGCTTAGATGGAACAGGGGATGAGCAGTACTTC.

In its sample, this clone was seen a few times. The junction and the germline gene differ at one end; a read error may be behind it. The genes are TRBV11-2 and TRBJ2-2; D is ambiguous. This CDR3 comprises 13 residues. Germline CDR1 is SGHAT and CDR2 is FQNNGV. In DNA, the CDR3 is TGTGCCAGCAGCGCCCATAACAACGGGGAGCTGTTTTTT. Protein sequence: CASSAHNNGELFF. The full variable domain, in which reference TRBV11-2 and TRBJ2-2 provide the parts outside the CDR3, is EAGVAQSPRYKIIEKRQSVAFWCNPISGHATLYWYQQILGQGPKLLIQFQNNGVVDDSQLPKDRFSAERLKGVDSTLKIQPAKLEDSAVYLCASSAHNNGELFFGEGSRLTVL.

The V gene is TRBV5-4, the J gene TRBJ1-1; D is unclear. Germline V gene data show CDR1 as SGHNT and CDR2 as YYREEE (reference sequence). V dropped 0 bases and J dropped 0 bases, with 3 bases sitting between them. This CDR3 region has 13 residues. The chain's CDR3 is CASSLVMNTEAFF. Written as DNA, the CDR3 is TGTGCCAGCAGCTTGGTTATGAACACTGAAGCTTTCTTT.

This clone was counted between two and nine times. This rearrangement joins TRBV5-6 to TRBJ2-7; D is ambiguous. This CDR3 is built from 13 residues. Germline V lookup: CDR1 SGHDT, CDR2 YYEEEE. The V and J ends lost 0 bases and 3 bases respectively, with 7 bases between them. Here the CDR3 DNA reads TGTGCCAGCAGCTTGGACCCGGGCTACGAGCAGTACTTC. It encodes CASSLDPGYEQYF.

In DNA form, the CDR3 reads TGCGCCAGCAGCCAACAGGAAGCGGGAGGGGCAGATACGCAGTATTTT. As protein: CASSQQEAGGADTQYF. The gene calls are TRBV4-1 and TRBJ2-3; 10 bases line up with TRBD2. There are 16 residues in the CDR3. With V trimmed by 2 bases and J by 4 bases, 6 bases remained unmatched. The V gene's germline CDR1 is MGHRA and CDR2 YSYEKL.

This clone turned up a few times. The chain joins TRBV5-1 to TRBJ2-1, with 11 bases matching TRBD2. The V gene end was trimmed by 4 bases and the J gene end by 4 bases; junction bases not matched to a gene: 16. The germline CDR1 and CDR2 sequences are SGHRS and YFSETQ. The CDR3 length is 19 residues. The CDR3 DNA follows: TGCGCCAGCAGCCGTCTCCTAGCGGGAGGACTCCTAGTATACAATGAGCAGTTCTTC. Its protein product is CASSRLLAGGLLVYNEQFF.

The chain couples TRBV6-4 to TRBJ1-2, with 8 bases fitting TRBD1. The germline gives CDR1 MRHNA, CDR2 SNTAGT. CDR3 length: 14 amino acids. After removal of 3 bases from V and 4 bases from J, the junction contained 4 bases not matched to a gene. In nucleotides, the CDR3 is TGTGCCAGCAGTGAAGGACAGGGCGGCTATGGCTACACCTTC. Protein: CASSEGQGGYGYTF.

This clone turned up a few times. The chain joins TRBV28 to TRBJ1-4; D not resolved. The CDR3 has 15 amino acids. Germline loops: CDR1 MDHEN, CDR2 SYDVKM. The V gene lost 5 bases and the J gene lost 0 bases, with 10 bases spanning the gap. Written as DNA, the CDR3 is TGTGCCAGCAGTCCCCCCCTTGCAACTAATGAAAAACTGTTTTTT. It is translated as CASSPPLATNEKLFF.

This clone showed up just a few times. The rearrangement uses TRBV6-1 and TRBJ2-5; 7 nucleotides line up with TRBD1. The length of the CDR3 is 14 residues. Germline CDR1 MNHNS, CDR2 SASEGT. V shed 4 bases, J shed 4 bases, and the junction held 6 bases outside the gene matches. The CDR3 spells CASSVGQVPETQYF. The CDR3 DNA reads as TGTGCCAGCAGTGTAGGACAGGTACCAGAGACCCAGTACTTC.